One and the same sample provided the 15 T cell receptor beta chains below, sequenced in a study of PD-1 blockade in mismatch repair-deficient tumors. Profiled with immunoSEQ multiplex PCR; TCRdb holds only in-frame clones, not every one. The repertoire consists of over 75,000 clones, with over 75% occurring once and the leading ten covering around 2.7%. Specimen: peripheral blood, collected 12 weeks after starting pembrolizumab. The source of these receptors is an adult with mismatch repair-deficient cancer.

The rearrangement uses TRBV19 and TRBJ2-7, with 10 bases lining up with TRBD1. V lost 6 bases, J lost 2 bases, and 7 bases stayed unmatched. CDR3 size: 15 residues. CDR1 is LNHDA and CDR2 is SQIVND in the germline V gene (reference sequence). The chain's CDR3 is CASSRGQGSTYEQYF. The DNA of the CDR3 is TGTGCCAGTAGCCGGGGACAGGGGAGCACCTACGAGCAGTACTTC.

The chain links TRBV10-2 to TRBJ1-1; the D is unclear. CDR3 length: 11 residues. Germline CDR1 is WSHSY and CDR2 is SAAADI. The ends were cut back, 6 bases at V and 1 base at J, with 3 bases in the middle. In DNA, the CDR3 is TGCGCCAGCAGGGAGAACACTGAAGCTTTCTTT. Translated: CASRENTEAFF.

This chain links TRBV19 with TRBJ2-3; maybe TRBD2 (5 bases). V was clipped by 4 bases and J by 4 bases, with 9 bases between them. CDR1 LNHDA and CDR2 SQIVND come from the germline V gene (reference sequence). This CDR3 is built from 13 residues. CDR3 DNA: TGTGCCAGTAGTACTGGAGGCGCAGATACGCAGTATTTT. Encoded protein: CASSTGGADTQYF.

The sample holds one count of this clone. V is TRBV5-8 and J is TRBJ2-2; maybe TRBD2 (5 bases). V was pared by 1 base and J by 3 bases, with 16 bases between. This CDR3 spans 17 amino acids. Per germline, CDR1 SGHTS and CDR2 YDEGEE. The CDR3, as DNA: TGTGCCAGCAGCTTGCCTAGGGCGGGCCTAGACACCGGGGAGCTGTTTTTT. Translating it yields CASSLPRAGLDTGELFF.

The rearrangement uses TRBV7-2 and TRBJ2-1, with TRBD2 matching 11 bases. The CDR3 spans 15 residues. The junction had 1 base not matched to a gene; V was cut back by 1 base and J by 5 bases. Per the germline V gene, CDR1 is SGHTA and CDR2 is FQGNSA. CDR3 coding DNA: TGTGCCAGCAGCTTAGGACTAGCGGGGAACAATGAGCAGTTCTTC. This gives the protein CASSLGLAGNNEQFF.

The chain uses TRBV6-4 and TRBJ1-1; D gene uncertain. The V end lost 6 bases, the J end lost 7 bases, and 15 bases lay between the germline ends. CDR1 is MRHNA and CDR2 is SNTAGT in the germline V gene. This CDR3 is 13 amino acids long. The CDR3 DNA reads TGTGCCAGCAGCAGTGAACTCTGGGATGAAGCTTTCTTT. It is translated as CASSSELWDEAFF.

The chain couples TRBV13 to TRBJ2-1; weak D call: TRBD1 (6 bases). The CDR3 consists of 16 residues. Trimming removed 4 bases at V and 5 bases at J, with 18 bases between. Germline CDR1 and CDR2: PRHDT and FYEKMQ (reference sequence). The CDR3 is CASSSTGDQTNNEQFF. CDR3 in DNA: TGTGCCAGCAGCTCGACAGGCGACCAGACCAACAATGAGCAGTTCTTC.

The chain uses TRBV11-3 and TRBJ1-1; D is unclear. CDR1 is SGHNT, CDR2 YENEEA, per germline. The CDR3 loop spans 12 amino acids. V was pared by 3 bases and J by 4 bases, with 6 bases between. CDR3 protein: CASSLRLTEAFF. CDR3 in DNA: TGTGCCAGCAGCTTGCGTCTCACTGAAGCTTTCTTT.

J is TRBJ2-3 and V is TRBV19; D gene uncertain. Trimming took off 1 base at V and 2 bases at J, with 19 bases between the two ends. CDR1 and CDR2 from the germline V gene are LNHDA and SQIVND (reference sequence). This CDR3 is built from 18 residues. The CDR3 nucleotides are TGTGCCAGTAGTATAGCCAGCCTTTCAGTGACCCTCACAGATACGCAGTATTTT. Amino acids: CASSIASLSVTLTDTQYF.

CDR3 DNA: TGTGCCAGCAGCATATCAGGCGTTGCTAATGAAAAACTGTTTTTT. It translates to CASSISGVANEKLFF. The genes are TRBV11-3 and TRBJ1-4; D not certain. The CDR3 runs to 15 residues. V was pared by 5 bases and J by 3 bases, with 13 bases between. From germline, CDR1 is SGHNT and CDR2 YENEEA.

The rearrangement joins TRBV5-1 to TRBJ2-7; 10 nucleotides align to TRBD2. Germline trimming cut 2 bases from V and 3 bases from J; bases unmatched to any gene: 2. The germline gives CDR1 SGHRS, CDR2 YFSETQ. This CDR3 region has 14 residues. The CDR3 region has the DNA TGCGCCAGCAGCTTCGGGACTAGCGACTACGAGCAGTACTTC. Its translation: CASSFGTSDYEQYF.

The CDR3 loop is CASSETDVVYGYTF. CDR3 DNA sequence: TGCGCCAGCAGTGAGACCGACGTAGTCTATGGCTACACCTTC. This chain connects TRBV10-2 to TRBJ1-2; no clear D gene. V was clipped by 2 bases and J by 4 bases, with 11 bases between them. CDR3 length: 14 residues. CDR1 WSHSY and CDR2 SAAADI come from the germline V gene.

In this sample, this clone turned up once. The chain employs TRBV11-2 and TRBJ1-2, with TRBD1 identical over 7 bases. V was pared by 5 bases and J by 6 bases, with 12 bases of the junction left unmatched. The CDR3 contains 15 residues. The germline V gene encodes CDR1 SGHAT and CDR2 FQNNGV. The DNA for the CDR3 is TGTGCCAGCAGCCAGACAGGGTTGAATATCAATGGCTACACCTTC. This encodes CASSQTGLNINGYTF.

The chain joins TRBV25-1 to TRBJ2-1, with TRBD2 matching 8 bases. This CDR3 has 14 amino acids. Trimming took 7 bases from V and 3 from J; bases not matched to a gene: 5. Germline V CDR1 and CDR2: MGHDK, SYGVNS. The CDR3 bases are TGTGCCAGCACTGCGGGAGGCAACTACAATGAGCAGTTCTTC. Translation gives CASTAGGNYNEQFF.

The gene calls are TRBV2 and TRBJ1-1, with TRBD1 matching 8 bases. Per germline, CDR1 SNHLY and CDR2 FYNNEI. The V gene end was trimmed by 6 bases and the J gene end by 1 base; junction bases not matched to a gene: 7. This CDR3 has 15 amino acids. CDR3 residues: CASSTVGQGNTEAFF. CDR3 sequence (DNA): TGTGCCAGCAGCACAGTCGGACAGGGGAACACTGAAGCTTTCTTT.